This T cell receptor (beta chain) was sequenced for a study of T-cell reconstitution after alpha-beta-depleted transplantation in children. Only a few counts were recorded for this clonotype. CDR1 and CDR2 from the germline V gene are MGHDK and SYGVNS. The CDR3 is made up of 14 amino acids. Trimming pared 1 base from V and 3 bases from J, leaving 7 bases between. Unique molecular identifiers were incorporated during preparation of the TCRbeta library. TCRdb processed the PCR reads anew with MiXCR; each CDR3 protein has one entry. The sample shows nearly 550,000 distinct CDR3 sequences, 15% to 20% of them seen only once.

The sequences come from PBMCs from the stem cell graft donor, collected from the stem cell graft. This TCR came from a human donor who donated a stem cell graft to a child with acute lymphoblastic leukemia. The chain combines TRBV25-1 with TRBJ1-3, with D unclear. CDR3 in DNA: TGTGCCAGCAGTGAATCGTTAGGTGGAAACACCATATATTTT. Its translation: CASSESLGGNTIYF. Drawing the rest from reference TRBV25-1 and TRBJ1-3, the complete variable domain is EADIYQTPRYLVIGTGKKITLECSQTMGHDKMYWYQQDPGMELHLIHYSYGVNSTEKGDLSSESTVSRIRTEHFPLTLESARPSHTSQYLCASSESLGGNTIYFGEGSWLTVV.